The 32 T cell receptor beta chains reported below all come from one sample, sequenced in a study of HIV-infected patients and healthy controls. Alpha and beta constant-region primers primed reverse transcription of about 500 ng RNA. Separate chain-specific third strand synthesis with multiplexing indices produced the alpha and beta libraries. TCRdb ran MiXCR on the 5' RACE reads and lists one entry per CDR3 protein. The table has some 19,000 distinct CDR3 sequences, almost 9% seen once. The repertoire came from unfractionated whole blood and reflected all unsorted peripheral T cells. Sequenced sample: blood. The receptors were sampled from an adult in good health.

This clonotype was counted ten times or more. This chain connects TRBV6-5 to TRBJ1-1; D ambiguous. The V gene's germline CDR1 is MNHEY and CDR2 SVGAGI. The CDR3 has 14 amino acids. Trimming removed 8 bases from V and 4 bases from J, with 17 bases in between. CDR3 coding DNA: TGTGCCAGCCGTACTGGCTTACATTCCACTGAAGCTTTCTTT. It translates to CASRTGLHSTEAFF.

This clonotype was detected only a few times. This chain joins TRBV11-2 and TRBJ2-3; D is perhaps TRBD1 (6 bases). V shed 4 bases and J shed 2 bases, with 13 bases lying between them. This CDR3 is built from 15 residues. Germline loops: CDR1 SGHAT, CDR2 FQNNGV. The CDR3 DNA follows: TGTGCCAGCAGCTCCCAAACAGGGTCCACAGATACGCAGTATTTT. Its translation is CASSSQTGSTDTQYF.

Many counts were recorded for this clonotype. The chain carries TRBV12-3 or TRBV12-4 and TRBJ2-5; D may be TRBD1 (6 bases). The CDR3 is made up of 12 amino acids. V lost 5 bases and J lost 12, with 16 bases in between. CDR3 in amino acids: CASSPLQGLEYF. CDR3 coding DNA: TGTGCCAGCAGTCCCTTACAGGGCTTAGAGTACTTC.

This clonotype was counted at least ten times. V is TRBV7-2 and J is TRBJ2-7; 9 bases align to TRBD1. CDR3 length equals 15 residues. V was clipped by 5 bases and J by 5 bases; unmatched bases: 10. Germline CDR1 reads SGHTA; CDR2 reads FQGNSA. CDR3 nucleotide sequence: TGTGCCAGCAGCCCTAGGGGAGGGACAGGGAACGAGCAGTACTTC. Protein sequence: CASSPRGGTGNEQYF.

The gene calls are TRBV11-2 and TRBJ2-3; 14 bases are a match to TRBD2. CDR3 length: 21 residues. Germline values: CDR1 SGHAT, CDR2 FQNNGV. V dropped 4 bases and J dropped 7; count of bases not matched to a gene: 22. The CDR3 sequence: CASSYIRPTPTSGRGRHTQYF. The CDR3 coding sequence is TGTGCCAGCAGCTACATCCGTCCGACCCCGACTAGCGGGAGGGGGAGACATACGCAGTATTTT.

This clonotype was found many times. The rearrangement joins TRBV29-1 to TRBJ2-5; TRBD1 matches at 9 bases. Germline V CDR1 and CDR2: SQVTM, ANQGSEA. The CDR3 consists of 14 residues. V shed 7 bases, J shed 7 bases, and the junction held 13 bases outside the gene matches. The CDR3 sequence: CSGTVTGGKGTQYF. CDR3 coding DNA: TGCAGCGGAACCGTGACAGGGGGAAAAGGGACCCAGTACTTC.

This chain joins TRBV20-1 and TRBJ2-3; D tentatively reads TRBD1 or TRBD2 (5 bases each). V was trimmed by 6 bases and J by 1 base, leaving 17 bases between them. Germline lookup yields CDR1 DFQATT and CDR2 SNEGSKA (reference sequence). The CDR3 is made up of 15 amino acids. CDR3 amino acids: CSAYLPRGGTDTQYF. The DNA of the CDR3 is TGCAGTGCGTACCTTCCCCGGGGCGGCACAGATACGCAGTATTTT.

This clonotype is labeled as medium-sized. The junction departs from the called germline gene at one end, perhaps through a read error. This chain connects TRBV10-3 to TRBJ2-3; a possible D gene is TRBD1 (5 bases). CDR3 length: 13 amino acids. CDR1 and CDR2 from the germline V gene are ENHRY and SYGVKD. The CDR3 sequence is CAYWQGGTDTQYF. CDR3 DNA: TGCGCCTACTGGCAGGGCGGCACAGATACGCAGTATTTT.

The sample holds many counts of this clonotype. The chain uses TRBV10-3 and TRBJ2-3, with D perhaps matching TRBD2 (6 bases). The CDR3 has 17 residues. In germline, CDR1 is ENHRY, CDR2 SYGVKD. V lost 4 bases and J lost 0, with 17 bases in between. The CDR3 nucleotides read TGTGCCATCAGTGTTAGCATACTAGCAGAGAGCACAGATACGCAGTATTTT. Translating it yields CAISVSILAESTDTQYF.

The rearrangement links TRBV3-1 to TRBJ1-1, with D unresolved. Per germline, CDR1 LGHDT and CDR2 YNNKEL (reference sequence). The V end was cut by 3 bases, the J end by 1 base, with 15 bases between. The CDR3 has 16 residues. This chain's CDR3 is CASSQGMGIRNTEAFF. For the CDR3, the DNA is TGTGCCAGCAGCCAGGGTATGGGGATCAGGAACACTGAAGCTTTCTTT.

This clonotype appeared many times. The chain couples TRBV5-1 to TRBJ1-1, with 8 bases fitting TRBD1. Germline V CDR1 and CDR2: SGHRS, YFSETQ. This CDR3 is 14 amino acids long. The V segment lost 5 bases and the J segment 1 base; nucleotides outside the gene matches: 4. The CDR3 loop is CASSRDRPNTEAFF. The CDR3 DNA follows: TGCGCCAGCAGTCGGGACAGGCCGAACACTGAAGCTTTCTTT.

This clonotype is medium-sized. The V gene is TRBV7-2, the J gene TRBJ1-2, with a possible D match to TRBD1 (5 bases). V was shortened by 5 bases and J by 4 bases, with 17 bases between the two germline ends. Germline V gene data show CDR1 as SGHTA and CDR2 as FQGNSA. CDR3 length equals 15 residues. The CDR3 nucleotides read TGTGCCAGCAGCCGAGACAGCCCCTCCAGCTATGGCTACACCTTC. It specifies CASSRDSPSSYGYTF.

V and J are TRBV20-1 and TRBJ2-5; 7 positions agree with TRBD2. V was pared by 2 bases and J by 12 bases, with 12 bases of the junction left unmatched. CDR3 size: 13 residues. In germline, CDR1 is DFQATT, CDR2 SNEGSKA (reference sequence). CDR3: CSARLSGAPNEYF. CDR3 nucleotide sequence: TGCAGTGCTAGACTCAGCGGGGCACCCAATGAGTACTTC.

This clonotype is termed medium-sized. DNA for the CDR3: TGTGCCAGCAGTTTGCCAGCGCAAGAGACCCAGTACTTC. Residues: CASSLPAQETQYF. This chain joins TRBV28 and TRBJ2-5; D gene ambiguous. Germline V gives CDR1 MDHEN, CDR2 SYDVKM. This CDR3 contains 13 residues. With 3 bases removed from V and 2 bases from J, the gap between germline ends came to 7 bases.

This chain uses TRBV4-1 with TRBJ2-1; 9 bases match TRBD1. This CDR3 is 18 amino acids long. V lost 1 base to trimming and J lost 7 bases; unmatched junction nucleotides: 14. The germline gives CDR1 MGHRA, CDR2 YSYEKL. The CDR3 here is CASSQVLTPGTGTNEQFF. The DNA of the CDR3 is TGCGCCAGCAGCCAAGTTTTAACCCCCGGGACAGGGACGAATGAGCAGTTCTTC.

This clonotype was counted between two and nine times. The chain carries TRBV20-1 and TRBJ1-1, with a possible D match to TRBD1 (5 bases). The length of the CDR3 is 12 residues. The V and J ends lost 6 bases and 6 bases respectively, with 14 bases between them. Germline V gene sequence: CDR1 DFQATT, CDR2 SNEGSKA (reference sequence). The DNA for the CDR3 is TGCAGTGCAACACAGGCGAGGCCTGAAGCTTTCTTT. This translates into CSATQARPEAFF.

This clonotype was seen at least ten times. The chain couples TRBV28 to TRBJ1-2; 7 nucleotides agree with TRBD1. The CDR3 extends over 16 amino acids. Germline-derived CDR1 and CDR2 are MDHEN and SYDVKM. J was trimmed by 2 bases and V by 3 bases; bases with no gene match: 9. This chain's CDR3 is CASSFVGTALNYGYTF. CDR3 in DNA: TGTGCCAGCAGTTTTGTAGGGACAGCCCTAAACTATGGCTACACCTTC.

At least ten counts were recorded for this clonotype. The rearrangement links TRBV9 to TRBJ2-1; 8 positions agree with TRBD2. The ends lost 2 bases at V and 8 bases at J; junction bases unmatched: 9. CDR3 length: 15 amino acids. The germline V gene has CDR1 SGDLS and CDR2 YYNGEE. The DNA of the CDR3 is TGTGCCAGCAGCGTGGATAGCGGGATGTTCGATGAGCAGTTCTTC. It codes for CASSVDSGMFDEQFF. Using reference TRBV9 and TRBJ2-1 for the parts outside the CDR3, the full variable domain is DSGVTQTPKHLITATGQRVTLRCSPRSGDLSVYWYQQSLDQGLQFLIQYYNGEERAKGNILERFSAQQFPDLHSELNLSSLELGDSALYFCASSVDSGMFDEQFFGPGTRLTVL.

This clonotype was observed many times. V is TRBV12-3 or TRBV12-4 and J is TRBJ2-7; D uncertain. The V gene lost 1 base and the J gene lost 4 bases, with 8 bases spanning the gap. The CDR3 extends over 13 amino acids. In DNA, the CDR3 is TGTGCCAGCAGTTTAGGGACGTCGTACGAGCAGTACTTC. Protein sequence: CASSLGTSYEQYF.

This clonotype was seen at least ten times. The chain is built from TRBV11-3 and TRBJ2-1, with D perhaps matching TRBD1 (6 bases). Per germline, CDR1 SGHNT and CDR2 YENEEA. The V gene lost 5 bases and the J gene lost 13 bases, with 12 bases spanning the gap. The CDR3 totals 11 residues. The DNA of the CDR3 is TGTGCCAGCAGCCCTGGGGGCCCACAGTTCTTC. This encodes CASSPGGPQFF.

This clonotype was counted at least ten times. The chain couples TRBV20-1 to TRBJ2-1; the D is unclear. V shed 1 base and J shed 2 bases, with 9 bases lying between them. CDR1 is DFQATT, CDR2 SNEGSKA, per germline (reference sequence). The CDR3 has 14 amino acids. For the CDR3, the DNA is TGCAGTGCTAGAGCCGGAGTGGCCTACAATGAGCAGTTCTTC. Its protein is CSARAGVAYNEQFF.

By sample share, this clonotype is medium-sized (0.01 to 0.1%). V gene TRBV29-1 combines with J gene TRBJ2-7; 12 bases are shared with TRBD1. With 7 bases clipped from V and 7 bases from J, the junction kept 8 bases outside the gene matches. This CDR3 spans 13 amino acids. Germline lookup yields CDR1 SQVTM and CDR2 ANQGSEA. The CDR3 DNA is TGCAGCGCTTACCGGGACAGGGGGCGAGAGCAGTACTTC. This sequence encodes CSAYRDRGREQYF.

This chain joins TRBV5-1 and TRBJ2-3; D gene unclear. The CDR3 loop spans 12 amino acids. V was trimmed by 5 bases and J by 3 bases, leaving 7 bases between them. Germline loops: CDR1 SGHRS, CDR2 YFSETQ. The chain's CDR3 is CASRDVTDTQYF. In DNA, the CDR3 is TGCGCCAGCAGAGATGTTACAGATACGCAGTATTTT.

This clonotype was counted only a few times. The rearrangement uses TRBV6-6 and TRBJ1-5; the D gene is possibly TRBD1 (6 bases). Trimming left V 4 bases short and J 2 bases short, with 21 bases between. The CDR3 sequence is 18 residues long. Germline lookup yields CDR1 MNHNY and CDR2 SVGAGI (reference sequence). CDR3: CASSLARSGVSGNQPQHF. CDR3 nucleotides: TGTGCCAGCAGTTTGGCCCGCTCAGGGGTGAGCGGCAATCAGCCCCAGCATTTT.

This clonotype occurred many times. V usage is TRBV12-3 or TRBV12-4 and J usage is TRBJ1-1, with D hard to call. Deletions cut 6 bases from V and 2 bases from J, with 19 bases between. The CDR3 length is 16 residues. This CDR3 is CASSRKGSAPNTEAFF. CDR3 sequence (DNA): TGTGCCAGCAGCCGCAAGGGATCCGCGCCTAACACTGAAGCTTTCTTT.

By share, this clonotype ranks as medium-sized. This chain connects TRBV7-9 to TRBJ2-3, with 8 nucleotides matching TRBD1. J was trimmed by 2 bases and V by 5 bases; bases with no gene match: 6. This CDR3 has 15 amino acids. The germline CDR1 and CDR2 sequences are SEHNR and FQNEAQ (reference sequence). For the CDR3, the DNA is TGTGCCAGCAGCCACACGGACAGGGCCACAGATACGCAGTATTTT. This translates into CASSHTDRATDTQYF. Together with reference TRBV7-9 and TRBJ2-3, the CDR3 gives the full variable domain: DTGVSQNPRHKITKRGQNVTFRCDPISEHNRLYWYRQTLGQGPEFLTYFQNEAQLEKSRLLSDRFSAERPKGSFSTLEIQRTEQGDSAMYLCASSHTDRATDTQYFGPGTRLTVL.

This clonotype was detected many times. V usage is TRBV11-2 and J usage is TRBJ2-1; D gene ambiguous. The CDR3 contains 12 residues. V was trimmed by 5 bases and J by 10 bases, leaving 12 bases between them. Germline V lookup: CDR1 SGHAT, CDR2 FQNNGV. The CDR3 DNA is TGTGCCAGCAGCCGCTTCGTCAAGGAGCAGTTCTTC. It is translated as CASSRFVKEQFF.

This clonotype was picked up many times. The chain has TRBV12-3 or TRBV12-4 and TRBJ1-1; D call uncertain. The CDR3 is 17 residues long. The V end was cut by 6 bases, the J end by 0 bases, with 20 bases between. CDR3 residues: CASRQGSWLKLNTEAFF. In nucleotides, the CDR3 is TGTGCCAGCAGGCAAGGGTCCTGGTTAAAGTTGAACACTGAAGCTTTCTTT.

This clonotype was found many times. The CDR3 DNA follows: TGTGCCAGCAGCCAAGGACTATCCACAGATACGCAGTATTTT. It codes for CASSQGLSTDTQYF. The genes are TRBV4-2 and TRBJ2-3, with a tentative D call TRBD2 (5 bases). Trimming pared 1 base from V and 2 bases from J, leaving 7 bases between. The CDR3 has 14 amino acids. From germline, CDR1 is LGHNA and CDR2 YNFKEQ.

The table lists this clonotype with many counts. The chain is built from TRBV29-1 and TRBJ1-5; D gene uncertain. The ends were cut back, 2 bases at V and 0 bases at J, with 11 bases in the middle. This CDR3 contains 15 residues. Germline V gene lookup returns CDR1 SQVTM and CDR2 ANQGSEA. CDR3 loop: CSVESGSYSNQPQHF. For the CDR3, the DNA is TGCAGCGTTGAATCTGGGAGTTATAGCAATCAGCCCCAGCATTTT.

By sample share, this clonotype is medium-sized (0.01 to 0.1%). This chain joins TRBV27 and TRBJ2-2; 7 bases are a match to TRBD1. The V and J ends lost 7 bases and 1 base, in that order; junction bases with no gene match: 3. This CDR3 region has 14 residues. From germline, CDR1 is MNHEY and CDR2 SMNVEV (reference sequence). CDR3 nucleotides: TGTGCCAGCAAGGGGACAGTGAACACCGGGGAGCTGTTTTTT. Its protein product is CASKGTVNTGELFF.

Notes on this clonotype: A much larger clone differs by one base, so this may be a read error. This CDR3 reads CASSLSAPVRGSRPQHF. The CDR3 DNA is TGTGCCAGCAGTTTATCCGCCCCCGTCAGGGGGTCTCGGCCCCAGCATTTT. V usage is TRBV12-3 or TRBV12-4 and J usage is TRBJ1-5; TRBD1 aligns across 7 bases. The length of the CDR3 is 17 residues. Trimming cost V 2 bases and J 9 bases; bases outside gene matches: 16.